The 20 T cell receptor beta chains listed next were all sequenced from one sample in a study of shared clonotypes between healthy human individuals. TCRdb keeps only in-frame clones here, not all; method: immunoSEQ multiplex PCR. In the table there are more than 900,000 clones, around 78% of which are singletons. The source material was memory CD4+ T cells from PBMCs. Regarding subset: CD45RA-negative fraction. The receptors were gathered from a man aged 18 to 29 in good health. Some clones in this sample may be carry-over from other donors' samples.

The chain joins TRBV7-3 to TRBJ2-1; D possibly corresponds to TRBD2 (5 bases). Germline values: CDR1 SGHTA, CDR2 FQGTGA. The CDR3 contains 12 residues. V dropped 6 bases and J dropped 7 bases, with 10 bases sitting between them. CDR3 nucleotides: TGTGCCAGCAGTATGTCGGGGAATGAGCAGTTCTTC. Amino acid sequence: CASSMSGNEQFF.

The chain combines TRBV5-6 with TRBJ1-2; D unclear. Between the trimmed V and J ends, which lost 4 bases and 6 bases, there was a span of 10 bases. From germline, CDR1 is SGHDT and CDR2 YYEEEE. The CDR3 loop spans 12 amino acids. The CDR3 sequence is CASSAARHGYTF. The DNA for the CDR3 is TGTGCCAGCAGCGCAGCTCGCCATGGCTACACCTTC.

Points on this clone: A junction end diverges from the germline sequence, so it may reflect a read error. The rearrangement joins TRBV5-1 to TRBJ1-2; TRBD1 is a possible D gene (5 bases). The CDR3 contains 13 residues. The V gene's germline CDR1 is SGHRS and CDR2 YFSETQ. CDR3 nucleotide sequence: TGCGCCAGCAGATTGGGGCAGGACTATGGCTACACCTTC. Translating gives CASRLGQDYGYTF.

V and J are TRBV23-1 and TRBJ1-3; unclear D gene. TRBV23-1 is flagged as an ORF with uncertain function. V was cut by 4 bases and J by 3 bases, with 22 bases left in between. The CDR3 spans 18 residues. CDR3 DNA sequence: TGCGCCAGCAGTCCAGGTGACACAGTACCAGTTCTTGGAAACACCATATATTTT. Translated: CASSPGDTVPVLGNTIYF.

The chain has TRBV19 and TRBJ2-5; D possibly corresponds to TRBD2 (5 bases). Trimming left V 2 bases short and J 5 bases short, with 12 bases between. Germline assignment: CDR1 LNHDA and CDR2 SQIVND (reference sequence). The CDR3 is 14 residues long. In DNA, the CDR3 is TGTGCCAGTAGTATACGGGCTTGGAGGGAGACCCAGTACTTC. As protein: CASSIRAWRETQYF.

This clone appeared a few times. The rearrangement links TRBV2 to TRBJ1-1, with 8 bases identical to TRBD1. The ends lost 4 bases at V and 5 bases at J; junction bases unmatched: 6. Germline V gene sequence: CDR1 SNHLY, CDR2 FYNNEI. This CDR3 spans 14 amino acids. CDR3 region: CASSGQGLGTEAFF. The CDR3 DNA reads TGTGCCAGCAGTGGACAGGGGTTGGGGACTGAAGCTTTCTTT.

This chain joins TRBV5-1 and TRBJ2-7; D might be TRBD2 (5 bases). V lost 5 bases to trimming and J lost 6 bases, with 9 bases between them. Germline V gives CDR1 SGHRS, CDR2 YFSETQ. CDR3 length: 11 residues. CDR3 residues: CASRDEGEQYF. CDR3 in DNA: TGCGCCAGCAGGGACGAGGGCGAGCAGTACTTC.

The V gene is TRBV28, the J gene TRBJ1-2; TRBD1 aligns across 8 bases. Germline loops: CDR1 MDHEN, CDR2 SYDVKM. With 5 bases clipped from V and 3 bases from J, the junction kept 2 bases outside the gene matches. This CDR3 has 13 amino acids. CDR3 loop: CASSMTGDYGYTF. In nucleotides, the CDR3 is TGTGCCAGCAGTATGACAGGGGACTATGGCTACACCTTC.

The chain recombines TRBV28 with TRBJ1-2; D unclear. V lost 5 bases, J lost 3 bases, and 7 bases lay in between. Germline CDR1 and CDR2: MDHEN and SYDVKM. The CDR3 contains 12 residues. DNA for the CDR3: TGTGCCAGCAGTAAAGTCCACTATGGCTACACCTTC. It yields the protein CASSKVHYGYTF.

The chain links TRBV5-8 to TRBJ1-1, with D hard to call. This CDR3 region has 14 residues. V dropped 1 base and J dropped 2 bases, with 9 bases sitting between them. Germline CDR1 and CDR2: SGHTS and YDEGEE. CDR3 protein: CASSLMGFNTEAFF. CDR3 in DNA: TGTGCCAGCAGCTTGATGGGATTTAACACTGAAGCTTTCTTT.

A remark on this clone: This CDR3 is also generated by other DNA sequences in the sample. This chain connects TRBV11-2 to TRBJ2-3, with 14 positions matching TRBD2. V shed 4 bases and J 3 bases; nucleotides not matched to a gene: 3. Germline lookup yields CDR1 SGHAT and CDR2 FQNNGV. The CDR3 consists of 16 residues. The CDR3 sequence is CASSSRTSGRTDTQYF. The DNA for the CDR3 is TGTGCCAGCAGCTCTAGGACTAGCGGGAGGACAGATACGCAGTATTTT.

The V and J genes are TRBV29-1 and TRBJ1-2, with TRBD1 identical over 9 bases. Germline trimming cut 7 bases from V and 8 bases from J; bases unmatched to any gene: 11. The CDR3 totals 13 residues. Germline CDR1 reads SQVTM; CDR2 reads ANQGSEA. The CDR3 DNA reads TGCAGCGGCACAGGGACAGGGACGGCGGGCTACACCTTC. Protein: CSGTGTGTAGYTF.

About this clone itself: This sample also contains other DNA sequences that code for the same CDR3. This chain uses TRBV27 with TRBJ1-1, with D possibly being TRBD1 (6 bases). Between the trimmed V and J ends, which lost 0 bases and 1 base, there was a span of 9 bases. Germline V lookup: CDR1 MNHEY, CDR2 SMNVEV (reference sequence). The CDR3 has 15 amino acids. CDR3 sequence reads: CASSLSRGRNTEAFF. For the CDR3, the DNA is TGTGCCAGCAGTTTATCGAGGGGGAGGAACACTGAAGCTTTCTTT.

This clone was seen once. The rearrangement links TRBV11-1 to TRBJ2-1; no clear D gene. V was clipped by 3 bases and J by 8 bases, with 5 bases between them. Germline V gene lookup returns CDR1 SGHAT and CDR2 FQDESV (reference sequence). The CDR3 runs to 11 residues. The CDR3 DNA is TGTGCCAGCAGCTTTTATGATGAGCAGTTCTTC. Amino acids: CASSFYDEQFF.

The rearrangement links TRBV5-1 to TRBJ1-1; 10 nucleotides align to TRBD1. V gave up 4 bases and J gave up 6 bases; unmatched junction bases: 9. The CDR3 has 15 amino acids. In germline, CDR1 is SGHRS, CDR2 YFSETQ. CDR3 in amino acids: CASSLRQGASPEAFF. The CDR3 DNA is TGCGCCAGCAGCCTACGACAGGGGGCTTCGCCTGAAGCTTTCTTT.

Here the CDR3 DNA reads TGTGCCAGCAGTTACCAACCGACAGGGGTCCACGAGCAGTACTTC. This translates into CASSYQPTGVHEQYF. V is TRBV6-5 and J is TRBJ2-7; 8 bases line up with TRBD1. Germline CDR1 and CDR2: MNHEY and SVGAGI. V shed 2 bases and J 5 bases; nucleotides not matched to a gene: 8. The CDR3 has 15 amino acids.

The gene calls are TRBV19 and TRBJ1-2; no clear D gene. Trimming shortened V by 10 bases and J by 4 bases, and 13 bases separated the two germline ends. This CDR3 has 12 residues. CDR1 and CDR2 (germline): LNHDA, SQIVND (reference sequence). As DNA, the CDR3 is TGTGCCACCACGGAGGGAGGCTATGGCTACACCTTC. It encodes CATTEGGYGYTF.

V is TRBV7-9 and J is TRBJ2-1; D may be TRBD1 or TRBD2 (7 bases each). Trimming removed 7 bases from V and 9 bases from J, with 19 bases in between. The CDR3 has 14 residues. CDR1 SEHNR and CDR2 FQNEAQ come from the germline V gene (reference sequence). CDR3 DNA: TGTGCCAGCACCCCTCAGGGGGGCGGGGGTGAGCAGTTCTTC. Translation: CASTPQGGGGEQFF.

This clone was counted between two and nine times. The chain combines TRBV9 with TRBJ1-3; D is perhaps TRBD1 (5 bases). The V end lost 4 bases, the J end lost 0 bases, and 11 bases lay between the germline ends. Germline V lookup: CDR1 SGDLS, CDR2 YYNGEE. This CDR3 region has 15 residues. This CDR3 reads CASSPPQGSGNTIYF. CDR3 nucleotide sequence: TGTGCCAGCAGCCCCCCTCAGGGCTCTGGAAACACCATATATTTT.

The chain is built from TRBV28 and TRBJ2-1; D is possibly TRBD1 (6 bases). Per germline, CDR1 MDHEN and CDR2 SYDVKM. Trimming stripped 5 bases from V and 8 bases from J, with 19 bases between. CDR3 length equals 15 residues. CDR3 in DNA: TGTGCCAGCAGTCCGGCAGGGACAAGGACCCATGAGCAGTTCTTC. It specifies CASSPAGTRTHEQFF.